This TCR beta chain was documented in a study of blood T cell repertoires in COVID-19 (TCRdb year 2020). In terms of the full investigation: Samples covering the acute and convalescent phases of COVID-19 were provided by collaborators in the United States, Italy and Spain. The material from the prospective study consisted of cDNA or gDNA derived from T cells, B-cell-depleted T cells, or PBMCs. The dataset comprised deeply sampled blood TCRbeta repertoires from subjects exposed to, actively infected with, or recovered from COVID-19. The repertoires were made available in a free public database intended to serve as a resource for research on the immune response to SARS-CoV-2. Samples were obtained from the ongoing ImmuneRACE study (first 160 participants) and from about 1,300 subjects provided by 6 global collaborators. Sample metadata almost always included a de-identified subject ID, COVID-19 status, age in years and sex. Where available, HLA class I and class II types were taken from metadata supplied by the sample provider and were not determined by assay-based typing.

Whole blood was collected in K2EDTA tubes by collaborating institutions according to the institutions' own protocols. Collaborator samples were shipped for TCRbeta analysis as frozen whole blood, isolated PBMCs, or DNA extracted from either sample type. Broader findings and caveats from the paper: The quantity of clinical and demographic metadata differed by source and by participant and was supplied without curation.

CDR1 and CDR2 (LNHDA, SQIVND) derive from the germline V gene (reference sequence). From the cysteine up to the phenylalanine, the CDR3 has a length of 16 residues. Only the CDR3 DNA stays, 48 bases, in frame from base 1. V is trimmed back by 7 bases and J by 7 bases, and the junction contains 11 bases that no gene match accounts for. The immunoSEQ Assay, a bias-controlled multiplex PCR, was used to amplify TCRbeta CDR3 regions from genomic DNA. Per the original workflow: The number of nucleated cells in each sample was estimated by amplification of reference gene primers within the assay. To quantify the absolute abundance of each unique TCRbeta CDR3 rearrangement, sequence reads were collapsed and filtered. For each sample, productive Simpson clonality was calculated as the square root of Simpson's diversity index across productive rearrangements. TCRdb took over this immuneACCESS table, retaining in-frame rearrangements with V and J assigned. Such tables are incomplete; in checked studies, under half of the missing clones stem from an unresolved V gene, and the remainder is unexplained. V and J calls and clone size come straight from that table; D and trimming were deduced from the DNA. The sample table lists about 100,000 clones, approximately 87% of them with a count of one. Roughly 15% of the sample is taken by the ten largest.

With respect to this clone: The antigen it binds to is not known. No base qualities exist here, and no much larger clone lies one base off it.

This TCR was recovered from a man aged 45-65 years with acute or convalescent COVID-19. The sequencing sample was made of peripheral blood. The chain was built from TRBV19 and TRBJ1-5; TRBD1 agrees with 12 junctional bases. Here is the DNA: TGTGCCAGTACCTCGGGACAGGGGGCTTGGGTCCAGCCCCAGCATTTT. Its protein reads: CASTSGQGAWVQPQHF.